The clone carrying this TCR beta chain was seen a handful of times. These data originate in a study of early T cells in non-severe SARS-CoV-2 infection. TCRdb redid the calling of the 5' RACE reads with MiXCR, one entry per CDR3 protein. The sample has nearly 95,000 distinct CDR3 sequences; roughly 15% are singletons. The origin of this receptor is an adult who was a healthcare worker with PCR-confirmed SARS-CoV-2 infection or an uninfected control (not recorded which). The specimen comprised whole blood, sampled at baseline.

The CDR3, as DNA: TGCAGCACCTCCGGGACTAGCGACTACAATGAGCAGTTCTTC. The encoded protein is CSTSGTSDYNEQFF. The V gene is TRBV20-1, the J gene TRBJ2-1; the match to TRBD2 covers 10 bases. Germline V gene lookup returns CDR1 DFQATT and CDR2 SNEGSKA (reference sequence). The CDR3 extends over 14 amino acids.